The clone carrying this T cell receptor beta chain was seen a handful of times. Its antigen is not known. Tagging with unique molecular identifiers was a feature of the TCR beta cDNA libraries. Starting from approximately 0.95 to 9.8 million T cells, the study yielded roughly 0.5 million cDNA molecules. Each CDR3 protein is one row after TCRdb ran MiXCR on the PCR reads. The sample has approximately 730,000 distinct CDR3 sequences, 46% seen once; the top ten hold 4.9%. This entry belongs to a study of post-analysis software for immune sequencing data. Study background: Courses of disease covered relapsing-remitting, secondary progressive and progressive-relapsing multiple sclerosis.

Study-wide results and limits: Normalized Chao1 diversity was significantly lower in multiple sclerosis patients than in controls. In patients, TRBV5-6, TRBV5-1 and TRBV20-1 belonged to four or five TRBV segments found more frequently than in controls.

Trimming took 8 bases from V and 1 from J, leaving 12 bases between them. Germline V gene sequence: CDR1 MDHEN, CDR2 SYDVKM. The CDR3 runs to 15 residues. The chain combines TRBV28 with TRBJ2-6; D call uncertain. The receptor was isolated from a girl aged 10-17 years with multiple sclerosis. The sequenced sample consisted of blood. CDR3: CASGPSQSGANVLTF. CDR3 sequence (DNA): TGTGCCAGCGGACCATCCCAATCTGGGGCCAACGTCCTGACTTTC.